A single TCR beta chain is shown here with its context. What this receptor recognizes is not known. One base away there is no much larger clone; base qualities are not given. At one collaborating source in Seattle, patients were enrolled during active infection and were followed longitudinally through the course of disease. Whole blood was collected in K2EDTA tubes by collaborating institutions according to the institutions' own protocols. For TCRbeta analysis, collaborators shipped samples in one of three forms: frozen whole blood, isolated PBMCs, or DNA extracted from either of those sample types. TCRbeta CDR3 regions were amplified from genomic DNA by means of the immunoSEQ Assay, a bias-controlled multiplex PCR. The paper's processing steps were these. Within the assay, amplification of reference gene primers was used to estimate how many nucleated cells each sample contained. To quantify the absolute abundance of each unique TCRbeta CDR3 rearrangement, sequence reads were collapsed and filtered. Productive Simpson clonality was computed per sample as the square root of Simpson's diversity index over productive rearrangements. The table comes from immuneACCESS by way of TCRdb, which keeps in-frame sequences with V and J called. Part of the clones is missing from these tables; in studies checked, under half for an unresolved V gene and the rest for unknown reasons. V, J and clone size are those of that table, while D and trimming were read from the DNA. The table for this sample lists 150,000 to 200,000 clones; just over 90% of them were counted only once. Approximately 4.6% of the sample comes from the top ten.

This sample was taken from a study of blood T cell repertoires in COVID-19 (dated by TCRdb to about 2020). With respect to the entire study: Samples from collaborators originated in the United States, Italy and Spain and spanned both the acute and convalescent phases of COVID-19. Where available, HLA class I and class II types were obtained from metadata supplied by the sample provider rather than from assay-based typing. Samples came from the ongoing ImmuneRACE study (first 160 participants) plus 1,254 subjects from 6 global collaborators. The repertoires were made available in a free public database intended to serve as a resource for research on the immune response to SARS-CoV-2. The material from the prospective study consisted of cDNA or gDNA derived from T cells, B-cell-depleted T cells, or PBMCs. A de-identified subject ID, COVID-19 status, age in years and sex were almost always included in the sample metadata. Deeply sampled blood TCRbeta repertoires from subjects exposed to, actively infected with, or recovered from COVID-19 were included in the dataset.

The research as a whole found: The amount of clinical and demographic metadata varied by source and participant and was provided uncurated.

The sequence came from a man aged 18-30 years with COVID-19, enrolled during active disease. The sequenced sample was peripheral blood.

The CDR3 corresponds to CATRATGNTEAFF. The sequenced DNA is TGTGCCACCAGAGCGACAGGGAACACTGAAGCTTTCTTT. Recombination joined TRBV24-1 with TRBJ1-1, and the D gene may be TRBD1, 6 bases matching. The germline V gene gives CDR1 as KGHDR and CDR2 as SFDVKD. The CDR3 runs 13 amino acids, cysteine and phenylalanine included. Of the read, only the CDR3 DNA is kept; its 39 bases are in frame from base 1. Deletion took 7 bases off V and 1 base off J, with a span of 9 bases between the germline ends.